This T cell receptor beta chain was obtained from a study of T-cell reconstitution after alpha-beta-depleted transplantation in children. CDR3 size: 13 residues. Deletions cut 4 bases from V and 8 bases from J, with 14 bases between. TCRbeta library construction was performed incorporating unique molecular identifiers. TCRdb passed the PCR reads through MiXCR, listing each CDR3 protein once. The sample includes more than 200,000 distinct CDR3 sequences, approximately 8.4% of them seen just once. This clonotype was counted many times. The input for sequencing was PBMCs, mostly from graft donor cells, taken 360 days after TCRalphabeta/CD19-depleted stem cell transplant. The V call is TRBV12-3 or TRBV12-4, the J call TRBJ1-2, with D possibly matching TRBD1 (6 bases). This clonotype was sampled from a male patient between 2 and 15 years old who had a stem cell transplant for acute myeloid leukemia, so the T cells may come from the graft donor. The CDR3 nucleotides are TGTGCCAGCAGTTCGACAGGCCGGAAAGGCTACACCTTC. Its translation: CASSSTGRKGYTF.